This passage covers 25 T cell receptor beta chains from one sample sequenced in a study of shared clonotypes between healthy human individuals (dated by TCRdb to the early 2020s). Receptors were amplified or captured by the immunoSEQ multiplex PCR assay. TCRdb limited this immuneACCESS table to in-frame rearrangements with V and J called. A share of clones is missing; checked studies link under half to unresolved V genes, and the rest is unexplained. For this sample there are under 650,000 clones; 95% to 97% appear just once. The ten top clones hold about 0.054% of the sample. Sample: naive CD4+ T cells sorted from blood. Sample cell subset or site, as interpreted from the label and publication: CD45RA+ positively selected. The receptor source for this set is a woman aged 30 to 39 in good health.

Notes on this clone: One end of the junction varies from germline; a read error may be responsible. The same CDR3 also results from other DNA sequences found in this sample. The gene calls are TRBV4-1 and TRBJ2-7, with D unclear. This CDR3 region has 19 residues. CDR1 MGHRA and CDR2 YSYEKL come from the germline V gene. Written as DNA, the CDR3 is TGCGCCAGCAGCCAAGATACAAATACAGTCGACATGGAAGTCTACGAACAGTACTTC. This encodes CASSQDTNTVDMEVYEQYF.

Turning to this clone: This same CDR3 is encoded by further DNA sequences in the sample. The genes are TRBV9 and TRBJ1-1; D unresolved. With 0 bases removed from V and 2 bases from J, the gap between germline ends came to 5 bases. This CDR3 is built from 13 residues. CDR1 is SGDLS and CDR2 is YYNGEE in the germline V gene. The CDR3 DNA reads TGTGCCAGCAGCGTAGTTAGCAACACTGAAGCTTTCTTT. Amino acids: CASSVVSNTEAFF.

This clone was counted a single time. This chain uses TRBV2 with TRBJ1-5; possibly TRBD1 for D (5 bases). The CDR3 consists of 12 residues. V lost 6 bases, J lost 5 bases, and 8 bases lay in between. Looked up from germline, CDR1 is SNHLY and CDR2 is FYNNEI. CDR3 protein: CASSRVDQPQHF. CDR3 nucleotides: TGTGCCAGCAGCAGGGTTGATCAGCCCCAGCATTTT.

The chain joins TRBV18 to TRBJ2-7; perhaps TRBD1 as D (6 bases). This CDR3 spans 15 amino acids. Per germline, CDR1 KGHSH and CDR2 LQKENI. V was pared by 0 bases and J by 6 bases, with 15 bases between. Written as DNA, the CDR3 is TGTGCCAGCTCACCACCGAGTACAGGGTTAGGCGAGCAGTACTTC. Residues: CASSPPSTGLGEQYF.

This clone was seen only once. The rearrangement links TRBV9 to TRBJ1-3; D is perhaps TRBD1 (5 bases). V was shortened by 6 bases and J by 0 bases, with 16 bases between the two germline ends. Germline-derived CDR1 and CDR2 are SGDLS and YYNGEE. CDR3 size: 16 residues. CDR3 amino acids: CASTTAAGNSGNTIYF. The CDR3 DNA follows: TGTGCCAGCACCACGGCGGCAGGGAACTCTGGAAACACCATATATTTT.

The J gene is TRBJ1-4, the V gene TRBV28; D unclear. Germline CDR1 MDHEN, CDR2 SYDVKM. The V end lost 6 bases, the J end lost 7 bases, and 15 bases lay between the germline ends. CDR3 size: 14 residues. The CDR3 region has the DNA TGTGCCAGCAGACAACGTCGGGTTAGTGAAAAACTGTTTTTT. This translates into CASRQRRVSEKLFF.

The CDR3 nucleotides read TGTGCCAGCAGTTTCTCCTCCGGGACTAGTCCGTACTTC. This gives the protein CASSFSSGTSPYF. V is TRBV27 and J is TRBJ2-5, with 8 bases lining up with TRBD2. The CDR3 is 13 amino acids. Trimming took 3 bases from V and 13 from J; bases not matched to a gene: 10. Germline loops: CDR1 MNHEY, CDR2 SMNVEV (reference sequence).

This chain joins TRBV27 and TRBJ2-7, with D possibly TRBD1 on 6 matching bases. This CDR3 has 14 amino acids. V shed 5 bases and J shed 2 bases, with 13 bases lying between them. Per germline, CDR1 MNHEY and CDR2 SMNVEV (reference sequence). The CDR3 nucleotides read TGTGCCAGCAGTCCTCAGGACAGACCCTACGAGCAGTACTTC. This gives the protein CASSPQDRPYEQYF.

The rearrangement links TRBV5-1 to TRBJ2-3, with 11 bases matching TRBD2. V gave up 4 bases and J gave up 2 bases; unmatched junction bases: 6. Germline V gene lookup returns CDR1 SGHRS and CDR2 YFSETQ. This CDR3 has 16 residues. The CDR3 nucleotides are TGCGCCAGCAGCCAACTAGCGGGAGTGGCCACAGATACGCAGTATTTT. This gives the protein CASSQLAGVATDTQYF.

This clone was observed once. CDR3 in DNA: TGCAGCGGTGAGAGTACCCTGGGTACCTTAAACACTGAAGCTTTCTTT. Amino acid sequence: CSGESTLGTLNTEAFF. The genes are TRBV29-1 and TRBJ1-1, with D unresolved. The V end lost 7 bases, the J end lost 2 bases, and 23 bases lay between the germline ends. CDR1 is SQVTM, CDR2 ANQGSEA, per germline. The CDR3 runs 16 residues.

The chain uses TRBV27 and TRBJ2-7; 7 bases line up with TRBD2. Losses at the gene ends were 6 bases for V and 2 bases for J; bases not matched to a gene: 10. From germline, CDR1 is MNHEY and CDR2 SMNVEV (reference sequence). The CDR3 length is 15 residues. This chain's CDR3 is CASSRTLAETYEQYF. For the CDR3, the DNA is TGTGCCAGCAGCCGAACCCTAGCGGAAACCTACGAGCAGTACTTC.

The gene calls are TRBV11-1 and TRBJ2-5; 9 positions agree with TRBD2. Near its end, the DNA agrees better with TRBJ2-7, so the J call may be wrong. The germline CDR1 and CDR2 sequences are SGHAT and FQDESV (reference sequence). The CDR3 runs to 16 residues. Here the CDR3 DNA reads TGTGCCAGCAGCCCCAAGGGAACTAGCGGGTACCACGAGCAGTACTTC. This sequence encodes CASSPKGTSGYHEQYF.

The chain joins TRBV28 to TRBJ2-7; 9 bases match TRBD2. Germline CDR1 is MDHEN and CDR2 is SYDVKM. The CDR3 runs to 15 residues. V lost 6 bases and J lost 3; bases outside the gene matches: 9. CDR3 amino acids: CASRLTGTSFYEQYF. The CDR3 DNA reads TGTGCCAGCAGATTAACCGGGACTAGCTTCTACGAGCAGTACTTC. The entire variable domain, with the rest obtained from reference TRBV28 and TRBJ2-7, is as follows: DVKVTQSSRYLVKRTGEKVFLECVQDMDHENMFWYRQDPGLGLRLIYFSYDVKMKEKGDIPEGYSVSREKKERFSLILESASTNQTSMYLCASRLTGTSFYEQYFGPGTRLTVT.

This chain links TRBV27 with TRBJ2-7, with TRBD2 matching over 7 bases. The length of the CDR3 is 14 residues. Germline-derived CDR1 and CDR2 are MNHEY and SMNVEV (reference sequence). V lost 3 bases and J lost 3; bases outside the gene matches: 5. The DNA for the CDR3 is TGTGCCAGCAGTTTCGCGGGAGCAGGCTACGAGCAGTACTTC. This translates into CASSFAGAGYEQYF.

The V and J genes are TRBV18 and TRBJ2-5, with 7 bases matching TRBD2. This CDR3 is built from 15 residues. J gave up 2 bases and V 4 bases, and 7 bases lay outside the gene matches. Germline V lookup: CDR1 KGHSH, CDR2 LQKENI. The DNA of the CDR3 is TGTGCCAGCTCACTAGGACTAGGGGCGCAAGAGACCCAGTACTTC. It encodes CASSLGLGAQETQYF.

The rearrangement links TRBV7-2 to TRBJ2-3, with 8 nucleotides matching TRBD2. Germline V gene data show CDR1 as SGHTA and CDR2 as FQGNSA. V lost 5 bases, J lost 0 bases, and 7 bases stayed unmatched. This CDR3 is built from 16 residues. The DNA of the CDR3 is TGTGCCAGCAGCATAACAGCGGGAGCTAGCACAGATACGCAGTATTTT. As protein: CASSITAGASTDTQYF.

J is TRBJ2-7 and V is TRBV27; D ambiguous. The V end lost 6 bases, the J end lost 6 bases, and 21 bases lay between the germline ends. The CDR3 runs to 15 residues. Germline CDR1 and CDR2: MNHEY and SMNVEV (reference sequence). CDR3 protein: CASRPSPLGFVEQYF. The CDR3 DNA reads as TGTGCCAGCAGACCCAGCCCCCTGGGGTTTGTCGAGCAGTACTTC.

The chain carries TRBV10-2 and TRBJ2-3; TRBD2 matches at 13 bases. V gave up 6 bases and J gave up 3 bases; unmatched junction bases: 0. The CDR3 is 14 residues long. In germline, CDR1 is WSHSY, CDR2 SAAADI. CDR3: CASRTSGRTDTQYF. The CDR3 coding sequence is TGCGCCAGCAGGACTAGCGGGAGGACAGATACGCAGTATTTT.

V gene TRBV5-1 combines with J gene TRBJ1-2; no clear D gene. Trimming pared 0 bases from V and 4 bases from J, leaving 13 bases between. The CDR3 contains 15 residues. CDR1 is SGHRS and CDR2 is YFSETQ in the germline V gene. The DNA of the CDR3 is TGCGCCAGCAGCTTGGCTGACCCCCCCGGCTATGGCTACACCTTC. It translates to CASSLADPPGYGYTF.

The gene calls are TRBV5-4 and TRBJ2-2; D gene unclear. The CDR3 contains 14 residues. The V end lost 0 bases, the J end lost 4 bases, and 7 bases lay between the germline ends. Germline lookup yields CDR1 SGHNT and CDR2 YYREEE (reference sequence). In DNA form, the CDR3 reads TGTGCCAGCAGCTTGGAGGGCCGCACCGGGGAGCTGTTTTTT. The encoded protein is CASSLEGRTGELFF.

The chain carries TRBV6-1 and TRBJ2-1, with 14 positions matching TRBD2. This CDR3 comprises 16 residues. V lost 0 bases and J lost 13; bases outside the gene matches: 8. Germline loops: CDR1 MNHNS, CDR2 SASEGT. CDR3 DNA sequence: TGTGCCAGCAGTGAAGCTTTGGGACTAGCGGGAGCCTATCAGTTCTTC. Its translation is CASSEALGLAGAYQFF.

The chain is built from TRBV28 and TRBJ2-7; D ambiguous. There are 14 residues in the CDR3. The germline V gene has CDR1 MDHEN and CDR2 SYDVKM. The V and J ends lost 3 bases and 1 base respectively, with 10 bases between them. Written as DNA, the CDR3 is TGTGCCAGCAGTTTTAGGGAACCATCCTACGAGCAGTACTTC. Amino acid sequence: CASSFREPSYEQYF.

The CDR3 bases are TGTGCCAGCAGTGAATCAGGGGCTGCCTACAATGAGCAGTTCTTC. Translating it yields CASSESGAAYNEQFF. V and J are TRBV25-1 and TRBJ2-1; D is possibly TRBD1 (6 bases). In germline, CDR1 is MGHDK, CDR2 SYGVNS. The CDR3 is made up of 15 amino acids. The germline V and J ends were trimmed by 1 base and 2 bases, with 9 bases remaining between them. The full variable domain, completed using reference TRBV25-1 and TRBJ2-1, is EADIYQTPRYLVIGTGKKITLECSQTMGHDKMYWYQQDPGMELHLIHYSYGVNSTEKGDLSSESTVSRIRTEHFPLTLESARPSHTSQYLCASSESGAAYNEQFFGPGTRLTVL.

The chain has TRBV6-6 and TRBJ2-7; possible D gene TRBD2, 5 bases. Looked up from germline, CDR1 is MNHNY and CDR2 is SVGAGI (reference sequence). Trimming removed 2 bases at V and 2 bases at J, with 16 bases between. The CDR3 is made up of 16 amino acids. The chain's CDR3 is CASSYRTRPSTYEQYF. The CDR3 DNA follows: TGTGCCAGCAGTTACCGAACTAGGCCCTCCACCTACGAGCAGTACTTC.

The rearrangement joins TRBV18 to TRBJ1-4; no definite D call. The V gene's germline CDR1 is KGHSH and CDR2 LQKENI. This CDR3 is built from 16 residues. V lost 1 base, J lost 0 bases, and 9 bases lay in between. CDR3 sequence: CASSPRAAATNEKLFF. As DNA, the CDR3 is TGTGCCAGCTCACCACGCGCGGCAGCAACTAATGAAAAACTGTTTTTT.